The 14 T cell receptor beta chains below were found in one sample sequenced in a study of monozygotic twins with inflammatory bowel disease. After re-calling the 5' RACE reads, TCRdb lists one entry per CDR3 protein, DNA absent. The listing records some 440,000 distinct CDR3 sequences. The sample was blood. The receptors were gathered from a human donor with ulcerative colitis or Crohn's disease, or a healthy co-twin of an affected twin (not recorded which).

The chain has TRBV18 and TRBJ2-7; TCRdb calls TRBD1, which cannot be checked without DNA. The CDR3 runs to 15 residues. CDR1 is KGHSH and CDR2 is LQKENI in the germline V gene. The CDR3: CASSPGQTDSYEQYF.

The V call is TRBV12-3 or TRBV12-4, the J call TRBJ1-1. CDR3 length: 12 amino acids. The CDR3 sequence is CASSRTADGAFF.

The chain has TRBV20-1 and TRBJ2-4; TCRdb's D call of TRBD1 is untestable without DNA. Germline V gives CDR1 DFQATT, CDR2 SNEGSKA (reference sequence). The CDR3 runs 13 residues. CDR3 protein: CSAPRTGENIQYF.

The CDR3 reads CASRLSGGLRTQYF. V gene TRBV28 combines with J gene TRBJ2-5; TCRdb calls TRBD2, which cannot be checked without DNA. Germline assignment: CDR1 MDHEN and CDR2 SYDVKM. This CDR3 is 14 amino acids long. The variable domain in full, with the rest retrieved from reference TRBV28 and TRBJ2-5, is DVKVTQSSRYLVKRTGEKVFLECVQDMDHENMFWYRQDPGLGLRLIYFSYDVKMKEKGDIPEGYSVSREKKERFSLILESASTNQTSMYLCASRLSGGLRTQYFGPGTRLLVL.

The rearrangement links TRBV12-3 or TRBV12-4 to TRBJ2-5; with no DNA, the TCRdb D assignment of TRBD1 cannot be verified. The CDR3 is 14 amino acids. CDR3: CASSYRVSVETQYF.

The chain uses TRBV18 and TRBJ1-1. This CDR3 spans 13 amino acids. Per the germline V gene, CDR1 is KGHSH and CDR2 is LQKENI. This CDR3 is CASSPTENTEAFF.

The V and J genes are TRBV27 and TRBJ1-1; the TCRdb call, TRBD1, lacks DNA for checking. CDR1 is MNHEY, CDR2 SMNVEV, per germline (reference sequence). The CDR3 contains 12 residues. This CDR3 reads CASSPWTGLTFF.

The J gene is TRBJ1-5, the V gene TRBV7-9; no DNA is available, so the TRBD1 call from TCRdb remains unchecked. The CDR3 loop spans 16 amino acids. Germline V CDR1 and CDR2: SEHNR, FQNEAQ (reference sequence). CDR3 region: CASSSTTGAQIQPQHF.

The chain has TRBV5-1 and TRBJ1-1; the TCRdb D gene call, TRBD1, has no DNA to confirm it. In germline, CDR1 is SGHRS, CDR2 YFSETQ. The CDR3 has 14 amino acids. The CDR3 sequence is CASTSGTGNTEAFF.

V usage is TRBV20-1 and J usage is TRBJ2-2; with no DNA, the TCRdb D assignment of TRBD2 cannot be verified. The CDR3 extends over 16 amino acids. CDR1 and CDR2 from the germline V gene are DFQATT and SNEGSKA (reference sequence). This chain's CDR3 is CSARDRSGRDTGELFF.

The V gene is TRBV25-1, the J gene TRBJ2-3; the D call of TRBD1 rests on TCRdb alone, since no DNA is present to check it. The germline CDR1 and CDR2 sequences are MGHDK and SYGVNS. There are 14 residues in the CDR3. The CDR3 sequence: CASSGRGSTDTQYF.

The chain's CDR3 is CASSPQGRNTEAFF. This sequence joins TRBV7-6 and TRBJ1-1; without DNA, the TCRdb call of TRBD1 cannot be checked. There are 14 residues in the CDR3. Looked up from germline, CDR1 is SGHVS and CDR2 is FNYEAQ.

CDR3 amino acids: CASSLMTGTTDTQYF. The chain couples TRBV7-2 to TRBJ2-3; with no DNA, the TCRdb D assignment of TRBD1 cannot be verified. Germline V gene lookup returns CDR1 SGHTA and CDR2 FQGNSA. CDR3 length: 15 residues.

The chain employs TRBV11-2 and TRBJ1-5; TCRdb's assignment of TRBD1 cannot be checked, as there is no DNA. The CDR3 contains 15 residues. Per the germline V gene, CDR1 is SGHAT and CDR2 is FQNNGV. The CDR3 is CASSSGQGGSQPQHF. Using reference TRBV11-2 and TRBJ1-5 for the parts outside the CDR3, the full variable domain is EAGVAQSPRYKIIEKRQSVAFWCNPISGHATLYWYQQILGQGPKLLIQFQNNGVVDDSQLPKDRFSAERLKGVDSTLKIQPAKLEDSAVYLCASSSGQGGSQPQHFGDGTRLSIL.